This T cell receptor beta chain comes out of a study of blood T cell repertoires in COVID-19. The overall study: The United States, Italy and Spain provided the acute and convalescent COVID-19 samples. T cells, B-cell-depleted T cells, or PBMCs provided the cDNA or gDNA that served as material.

How the authors handled the data: Scientists estimated how many nucleated cells there were by amplifying reference gene primers. Only in-frame clones appear in the TCRdb table, and some are missing; sequencing was by immunoSEQ multiplex PCR. The V and J calls and clone size are taken from that table; D and trimming were inferred from the DNA. The repertoire holds about 180,000 clones, with 85% to 90% as singletons. Trimming removed 4 bases at V and 5 bases at J, with 9 bases between. The V gene's germline CDR1 is LNHNV and CDR2 YYDKDF (reference sequence). The CDR3 is 13 residues long. Source material: peripheral blood. V gene TRBV15 combines with J gene TRBJ2-4; maybe TRBD2 (5 bases). The TCR originated in a man aged 65 to 79 with active or convalescent COVID-19. In nucleotides, the CDR3 is TGTGCCACCAGCAAGAGGGCGGAAAACATTCAGTACTTC. Translating gives CATSKRAENIQYF.